This TCR beta chain was found in a study of post-analysis software for immune sequencing data. Study results and caveats: Five TRBV segments, including TRBV5-6, TRBV5-1 and TRBV20-1, were more frequent in patients than controls.

As for this clonotype: Its antigen is not known.

The CDR3 consists of 17 residues. V was pared by 0 bases and J by 9 bases, with 8 bases of the junction left unmatched. CDR1 and CDR2 from the germline V gene are LGHDT and YNNKEL (reference sequence). Each TCR beta cDNA library carried unique molecular identifiers. TCRdb processed the PCR reads anew with MiXCR; each CDR3 protein has one entry. The sample shows over 700,000 distinct CDR3 sequences, just under 30% of them seen only once. The chain employs TRBV3-1 and TRBJ2-1; 13 nucleotides agree with TRBD2. Input material: blood. This clonotype was sampled from a girl aged 5 to 17 with multiple sclerosis. The CDR3 protein is CASSQDVGLAGSGEQFF. The CDR3 coding sequence is TGTGCCAGCAGCCAAGATGTGGGACTAGCGGGATCGGGTGAGCAGTTCTTC.